This passage covers 15 T cell receptor beta chains from one sample sequenced in a study of cytomegalovirus exposure and HLA in healthy donors. Method: immunoSEQ multiplex PCR; TCRdb's copy keeps in-frame clones and lacks some. This sample has around 250,000 clones, with about 90% found just once. The sequenced material came from PBMCs. Every receptor here comes from a woman between 18 and 29 years old in good health and CMV-seronegative.

The chain has TRBV19 and TRBJ1-5; D might be TRBD1 (5 bases). The germline CDR1 and CDR2 sequences are LNHDA and SQIVND (reference sequence). This CDR3 is 13 amino acids long. With 7 bases removed from V and 0 bases from J, the gap between germline ends came to 7 bases. The CDR3 loop is CASKGYSNQPQHF. CDR3 in DNA: TGTGCCAGTAAGGGGTATAGCAATCAGCCCCAGCATTTT. Combining the CDR3 with reference TRBV19 and TRBJ1-5 gives the whole variable domain DGGITQSPKYLFRKEGQNVTLSCEQNLNHDAMYWYRQDPGQGLRLIYYSQIVNDFQKGDIAEGYSVSREKKESFPLTVTSAQKNPTAFYLCASKGYSNQPQHFGDGTRLSIL.

This chain uses TRBV5-1 with TRBJ1-5, with TRBD1 matching over 7 bases. From germline, CDR1 is SGHRS and CDR2 YFSETQ. The trim removed 2 bases at V and 1 base at J, leaving 3 bases unmatched. CDR3 length: 15 residues. The CDR3, as DNA: TGCGCCAGCAGCTTACAGGGGCAAAGCAATCAGCCCCAGCATTTT. Its protein is CASSLQGQSNQPQHF.

This rearrangement joins TRBV7-3 to TRBJ2-1; tentatively, D is TRBD1 (5 bases). This CDR3 region has 15 residues. The germline V gene has CDR1 SGHTA and CDR2 FQGTGA. Between the trimmed V and J ends, which lost 3 bases and 5 bases, there was a span of 14 bases. In nucleotides, the CDR3 is TGTGCCAGCAGCTTTGCGCAGGGTTTCGACAATGAGCAGTTCTTC. It translates to CASSFAQGFDNEQFF.

The chain is built from TRBV5-8 and TRBJ2-7; D unclear. Germline CDR1 reads SGHTS; CDR2 reads YDEGEE. The CDR3 spans 12 residues. V lost 0 bases, J lost 5 bases, and 6 bases lay in between. CDR3 nucleotide sequence: TGTGCCAGCAGCTTGGTACGAGACGAGCAGTACTTC. This sequence encodes CASSLVRDEQYF.

This chain uses TRBV9 with TRBJ1-5, with unresolved D. V was cut by 2 bases and J by 4 bases, with 7 bases left in between. Germline CDR1 reads SGDLS; CDR2 reads YYNGEE. The CDR3 totals 13 residues. The CDR3 DNA is TGTGCCAGCAGCGTCTCCGGTAATCAGCCCCAGCATTTT. Protein product: CASSVSGNQPQHF.

V and J are TRBV27 and TRBJ2-7; no firm D call. V lost 3 bases to trimming and J lost 3 bases, with 12 bases between them. Germline V gene lookup returns CDR1 MNHEY and CDR2 SMNVEV (reference sequence). The CDR3 is made up of 14 amino acids. CDR3 in DNA: TGTGCCAGCAGTTTGGCAGGTTTAATCTACGAGCAGTACTTC. As protein: CASSLAGLIYEQYF.

The rearrangement uses TRBV15 and TRBJ2-1; TRBD2 matches at 7 bases. Germline V gene data show CDR1 as LNHNV and CDR2 as YYDKDF (reference sequence). Losses at the gene ends were 0 bases for V and 0 bases for J; bases not matched to a gene: 5. There are 17 residues in the CDR3. The DNA of the CDR3 is TGTGCCACCAGCAGAGATAGGAGCGGGAACTCCTACAATGAGCAGTTCTTC. It yields the protein CATSRDRSGNSYNEQFF.

The chain couples TRBV6-1 to TRBJ2-3; 11 nucleotides line up with TRBD2. CDR3 size: 16 residues. The V segment lost 4 bases and the J segment 0 bases; nucleotides outside the gene matches: 3. The germline V gene has CDR1 MNHNS and CDR2 SASEGT. The CDR3 protein is CASSVTSGGSTDTQYF. CDR3 in DNA: TGTGCCAGCAGTGTAACTAGCGGGGGTAGCACAGATACGCAGTATTTT.

This clone was detected only once. The CDR3 nucleotides read TGTGCCAGTAGTATCGAACGGCGGGGCACTGAAGCTTTCTTT. Its translation is CASSIERRGTEAFF. The chain combines TRBV19 with TRBJ1-1, with D unclear. CDR3 length equals 14 residues. V lost 3 bases and J 4 bases, leaving 12 bases between the germline ends. Germline V gene lookup returns CDR1 LNHDA and CDR2 SQIVND (reference sequence).

The chain is built from TRBV7-3 and TRBJ2-1; a possible D gene is TRBD1 (6 bases). V shed 3 bases and J shed 4 bases, with 13 bases lying between them. The germline V gene has CDR1 SGHTA and CDR2 FQGTGA. CDR3 length equals 15 residues. CDR3: CASSLEDRLYNEQFF. The CDR3 bases are TGTGCCAGCAGCTTGGAAGACAGGCTGTACAATGAGCAGTTCTTC.

The chain uses TRBV4-1 and TRBJ1-2; tentatively, D is TRBD1 (5 bases). This CDR3 is 14 amino acids long. Germline V gene lookup returns CDR1 MGHRA and CDR2 YSYEKL. The V end lost 1 base, the J end lost 2 bases, and 8 bases lay between the germline ends. CDR3: CASSQARQNYGYTF. The CDR3 DNA reads as TGCGCCAGCAGCCAAGCGAGACAGAACTATGGCTACACCTTC.

The V gene is TRBV6-1, the J gene TRBJ1-2; 9 nucleotides agree with TRBD1. CDR3 length: 14 residues. Germline V gene data show CDR1 as MNHNS and CDR2 as SASEGT. Unmatched junction bases numbered 2, after V lost 6 bases and J lost 0 bases. This CDR3 reads CASRDRGANYGYTF. The CDR3 DNA sequence: TGTGCCAGCAGGGACAGGGGAGCTAACTATGGCTACACCTTC.

Concerning this clone: The same CDR3 also results from other DNA sequences found in this sample. This chain connects TRBV18 to TRBJ1-1, with D uncertain. The CDR3 loop spans 13 amino acids. Trimming stripped 6 bases from V and 4 bases from J, with 12 bases between. CDR1 KGHSH and CDR2 LQKENI come from the germline V gene. CDR3: CASSPSGSTEAFF. CDR3 bases: TGTGCCAGCTCCCCAAGCGGGAGCACTGAAGCTTTCTTT.

The genes are TRBV30 and TRBJ1-3, with TRBD1 as a possible D gene (6 bases). Trimming removed 4 bases at V and 7 bases at J, with 17 bases between. This CDR3 comprises 14 residues. The germline V gene has CDR1 GTSNPN and CDR2 SVGIG (reference sequence). The CDR3: CAWTVNLDSNTIYF. CDR3 DNA sequence: TGTGCCTGGACAGTAAACCTGGACAGTAACACCATATATTTT.

V and J are TRBV25-1 and TRBJ2-1; 10 nucleotides align to TRBD2. Trimming cost V 4 bases and J 4 bases; bases outside gene matches: 1. Germline CDR1 reads MGHDK; CDR2 reads SYGVNS. CDR3 size: 14 residues. CDR3 sequence (DNA): TGTGCCAGCAGTGCACTAGCGGGGTACAATGAGCAGTTCTTC. It specifies CASSALAGYNEQFF. The full variable domain, in which reference TRBV25-1 and TRBJ2-1 provide the parts outside the CDR3, is EADIYQTPRYLVIGTGKKITLECSQTMGHDKMYWYQQDPGMELHLIHYSYGVNSTEKGDLSSESTVSRIRTEHFPLTLESARPSHTSQYLCASSALAGYNEQFFGPGTRLTVL.